This is a list of T cell receptor beta chains from one sample in a study of T cells in Graves' hyperthyroidism and ophthalmopathy. TCRdb fed the multiplex PCR reads into MiXCR, producing one record per CDR3 protein. This table holds roughly 300,000 distinct CDR3 sequences, approximately 18% found once. Material for sequencing was blood. The receptors were sampled from a woman in her fifties or sixties with Graves' hyperthyroidism. CDR3s include the opening cysteine and the closing phenylalanine or tryptophan. D genes are given only for firm matches. Clone size is shown for a subset of rows, as once, few, many or a class of expanded clone.

d_gene	abundance	len	j_gene	v_gene	CDR3nt	CDR3aa
-	-	16	TRBJ1-1	TRBV30	TGTGCCTGGAGTGGGGGGCAGGGCAGACCGAACACTGAAGCTTTCTTT	CAWSGGQGRPNTEAFF
-	many	12	TRBJ1-2	TRBV2	TGTGCCAGCAGGGGGTCCCCCGGCGGCTACACCTTC	CASRGSPGGYTF
-	few	13	TRBJ2-1	TRBV7-3	TGTGCCAGCAGCTTCGGGACTGGTAATGAGCAGTTCTTC	CASSFGTGNEQFF
-	many	16	TRBJ1-1	TRBV7-6	TGTGCCAGCAGCTTAGATGACGGACTGAGGCGTACTGAAGCTTTCTTT	CASSLDDGLRRTEAFF
-	once	14	TRBJ1-2	TRBV30	TGTGCCTGGAATTCTGGTTTCGGCGGGAATGGCTACACCTTC	CAWNSGFGGNGYTF
-	-	14	TRBJ1-4	TRBV5-1	TGCGCCAGCAGCTTGGCGGGGGGGACAGAAAAACTGTTTTTT	CASSLAGGTEKLFF
-	few	14	TRBJ2-7	TRBV28	TGTGCCAGCAACAAAGCGGGTCGGTTCTACGAGCAGTACTTC	CASNKAGRFYEQYF
-	-	13	TRBJ2-5	TRBV19	TGTGCCAGTAGTATAGGGGGTGGAGAGACCCAGTACTTC	CASSIGGGETQYF
TRBD1	-	13	TRBJ1-2	TRBV6-1	TGTGCCAGCAGCGAGACAGGGCGCTATGGCTACACCTTC	CASSETGRYGYTF
TRBD2	few	14	TRBJ2-7	TRBV3-1	TGTGCCAGCAGCCCGGAGACTAGCGGCTACGAGCAGTACTTC	CASSPETSGYEQYF
TRBD1	few	12	TRBJ1-2	TRBV20-1	TGCAGTGCTGGGGGACAGAGCTATGGCTACACCTTC	CSAGGQSYGYTF
TRBD1	-	12	TRBJ1-2	TRBV29-1	TGCAGCGTCTACTTGACAGGGAATGGCTACACCTTC	CSVYLTGNGYTF
-	many	11	TRBJ2-1	TRBV28	TGTGCCAGCAGTCATTACAATGAGCAGTTCTTC	CASSHYNEQFF
-	many	15	TRBJ1-4	TRBV28	TGTGCCAGCAGTCGAGCGGGGACGGGAGGCGGAAAACTGTTTTTT	CASSRAGTGGGKLFF
TRBD1	few	16	TRBJ1-2	TRBV2	TGTGCCAGCAGTGAAGCGGGGACAGGGGGCAACTATGGCTACACCTTC	CASSEAGTGGNYGYTF
-	many	12	TRBJ1-1	TRBV30	TGTGCCTGGAGCTTAGGGGGAACTGAAGCTTTCTTT	CAWSLGGTEAFF
-	few	13	TRBJ1-5	TRBV9	TGTGCCAGCAGCGTAGGTGGGCGGCAGCCCCAGCATTTT	CASSVGGRQPQHF
-	many	16	TRBJ1-1	TRBV6-2/TRBV6-3	TGTGCCAGCAGTTACGATCGGGAACCACGGTGGACTGAAGCTTTCTTT	CASSYDREPRWTEAFF
-	few	10	TRBJ1-2	TRBV6-1	TGTGGAGGGAGCCCCAGCGGCTACACCTTC	CGGSPSGYTF
TRBD1	few	13	TRBJ1-6	TRBV6-1	TGTGCCAGTTCCGTAGGACAGGGCTCACCCCTCCACTTT	CASSVGQGSPLHF
TRBD1	many	15	TRBJ2-3	TRBV28	TGTGCCAGCAGTTTAGCGGACAGGGGCACAGATACGCAGTATTTT	CASSLADRGTDTQYF
TRBD1	few	14	TRBJ1-1	TRBV19	TGTGCCAGTTTTAGGACAGGGTGGAACACTGAAGCTTTCTTT	CASFRTGWNTEAFF
-	-	17	TRBJ1-2	TRBV28	TGTGCCAGCAGTTTGACAGGCACTCACGGTTCTAACTATGGCTACACCTTC	CASSLTGTHGSNYGYTF
TRBD1	-	17	TRBJ2-7	TRBV16	TGTGCCAGCAGCCAACACCGGGACAGGGTTGATGCATACGAGCAGTACTTC	CASSQHRDRVDAYEQYF
-	-	16	TRBJ1-1	TRBV4-1	TGCGCCAGCAGCCAACCAATACAGGGTGGGTTGTTGGGAGCTTTCTTT	CASSQPIQGGLLGAFF
-	many	14	TRBJ1-2	TRBV27	TGTGCCAGCAGTTCACACAACAGGGTTTCCGGCTACACCTTC	CASSSHNRVSGYTF
-	many	12	TRBJ2-7	TRBV12-3/TRBV12-4	TGTGCCAGCAGTTTTGATGCTTTGGAGCAGTACTTC	CASSFDALEQYF
-	few	16	TRBJ2-2	TRBV5-1	TGCGCCAGCAGCTTGGGTTACGGTGCGAACACCGGGGAGCTGTTTTTT	CASSLGYGANTGELFF
TRBD2	few	17	TRBJ2-5	TRBV7-9	TGTGCCAGCAGCCCGGGGGGATCGGTCCGGGGAGTAGAGACCCAGTACTTC	CASSPGGSVRGVETQYF
-	many	14	TRBJ2-1	TRBV11-2	TGTGCCAGCAGCTTAGCTAGCGCGGTTAATGAGCAGTTCTTC	CASSLASAVNEQFF
TRBD1	few	14	TRBJ1-5	TRBV20-1	TGCAGTGCTTTCCAGACAGGGAGAGATCAGCCCCAGCATTTT	CSAFQTGRDQPQHF
-	-	12	TRBJ2-3	TRBV11-2	TGTGCCAGCAGAAAAGATCCGGGTACGCAGTATTTT	CASRKDPGTQYF
-	-	14	TRBJ1-1	TRBV12-3/TRBV12-4	TGTGCCAGCAGTGAAGCCATACAGAGCACTGAAGCTTTCTTT	CASSEAIQSTEAFF
TRBD1	many	18	TRBJ1-1	TRBV6-5	TGTGCCAGCAGTTACAGGGACAGGGTTTCTAGGATGAACACTGAAGCTTTCTTT	CASSYRDRVSRMNTEAFF
-	-	11	TRBJ1-2	TRBV20-1	TGCAGTGCCGGACAGTCCTATGGCTACACCTTC	CSAGQSYGYTF
-	-	13	TRBJ1-2	TRBV5-6	TGTGCCAGCAGCTTGGACCAGGGTGATGGCTACACCTTC	CASSLDQGDGYTF
TRBD1	many	15	TRBJ1-1	TRBV11-2	TGTGCCAGCAGCACGGGACAGGGGATGAGAGTTGAAGCTTTCTTT	CASSTGQGMRVEAFF
-	many	14	TRBJ2-5	TRBV3-1	TGTGCCAGCAATCTAGCGTTTTACCAAGAGACCCAGTACTTC	CASNLAFYQETQYF
-	few	16	TRBJ1-2	TRBV9	TGTGCCAGCAGCGTAGAGGAGGTAGGGAACGACTATGGCTACACCTTC	CASSVEEVGNDYGYTF
TRBD2	many	14	TRBJ2-5	TRBV12-3/TRBV12-4	TGTGCCAGCAGGCTTGGCCAGCGGGAGAGAACCCAGTACTTC	CASRLGQRERTQYF
TRBD2	many	15	TRBJ2-3	TRBV28	TGTGCCAGCAGTTCGGTAGCGGGGGAGGGAGATACGCAGTATTTT	CASSSVAGEGDTQYF
-	many	15	TRBJ2-3	TRBV28	TGTGCCAGCAGTCCGTCTAGCCCTAGCACAGATACGCAGTATTTT	CASSPSSPSTDTQYF
-	-	13	TRBJ2-5	TRBV7-2	TGTGCCAGCAGCTTCGGTTGGGAGGAGACCCAGTACTTC	CASSFGWEETQYF
-	many	16	TRBJ2-5	TRBV11-2	TGTGCCAGCAGCCTACGGGACCCCTTCAATCCAGAGACCCAGTACTTC	CASSLRDPFNPETQYF
-	few	13	TRBJ2-3	TRBV14	TGTGCCAGCAGCCAAGAGGAGCGGGATACGCAGTATTTT	CASSQEERDTQYF
-	-	15	TRBJ2-2	TRBV6-1	TGTGCCAGCAGTTCCCCGGGACTTGGAACCGGGGAGCTGTTTTTT	CASSSPGLGTGELFF
-	few	13	TRBJ2-2	TRBV19	TGTGCCAGTTACAGTGCGAACACCGGGGAGCTGTTTTTT	CASYSANTGELFF
-	many	19	TRBJ2-1	TRBV11-2	TGTGCCAGCAGCTTAGATCAACTAAACCCAACCGAAGCCTACAATGAGCAGTTCTTC	CASSLDQLNPTEAYNEQFF
TRBD1	many	15	TRBJ2-5	TRBV2	TGTGCCAGTCCGGGACAGGGGGCTCGGGGAGAGACCCAGTACTTC	CASPGQGARGETQYF